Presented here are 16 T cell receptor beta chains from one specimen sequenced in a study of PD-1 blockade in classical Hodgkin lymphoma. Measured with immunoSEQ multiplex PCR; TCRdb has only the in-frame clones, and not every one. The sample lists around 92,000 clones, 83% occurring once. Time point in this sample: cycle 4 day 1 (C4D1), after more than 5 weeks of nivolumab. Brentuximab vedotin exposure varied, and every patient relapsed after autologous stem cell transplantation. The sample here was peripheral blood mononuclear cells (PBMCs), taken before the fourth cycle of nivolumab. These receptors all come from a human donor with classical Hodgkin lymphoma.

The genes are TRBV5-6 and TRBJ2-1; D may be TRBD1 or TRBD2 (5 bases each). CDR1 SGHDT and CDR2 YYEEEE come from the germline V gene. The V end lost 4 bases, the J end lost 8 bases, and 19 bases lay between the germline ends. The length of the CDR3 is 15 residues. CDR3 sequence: CASSKVSGRSDEQFF. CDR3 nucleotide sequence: TGTGCCAGCAGCAAGGTGTCGGGGCGTAGCGATGAGCAGTTCTTC.

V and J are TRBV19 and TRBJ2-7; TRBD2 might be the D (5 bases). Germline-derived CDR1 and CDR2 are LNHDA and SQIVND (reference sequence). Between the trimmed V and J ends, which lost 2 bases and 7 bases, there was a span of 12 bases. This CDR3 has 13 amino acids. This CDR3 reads CASSIRRAGEQYF. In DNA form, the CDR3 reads TGTGCCAGTAGTATAAGGCGGGCGGGTGAGCAGTACTTC. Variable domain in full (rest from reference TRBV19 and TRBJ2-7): DGGITQSPKYLFRKEGQNVTLSCEQNLNHDAMYWYRQDPGQGLRLIYYSQIVNDFQKGDIAEGYSVSREKKESFPLTVTSAQKNPTAFYLCASSIRRAGEQYFGPGTRLTVT.

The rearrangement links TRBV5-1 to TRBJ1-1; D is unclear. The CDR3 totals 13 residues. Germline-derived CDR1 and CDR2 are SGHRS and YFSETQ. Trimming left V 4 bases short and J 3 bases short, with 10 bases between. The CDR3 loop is CASSPPGDTEAFF. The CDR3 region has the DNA TGCGCCAGCAGCCCCCCTGGGGACACTGAAGCTTTCTTT.

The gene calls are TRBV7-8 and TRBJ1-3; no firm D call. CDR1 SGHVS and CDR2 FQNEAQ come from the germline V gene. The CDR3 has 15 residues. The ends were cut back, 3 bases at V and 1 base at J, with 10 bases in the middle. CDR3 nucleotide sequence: TGTGCCAGCAGCTTCTCAGGATTGTCTGGAAACACCATATATTTT. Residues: CASSFSGLSGNTIYF.

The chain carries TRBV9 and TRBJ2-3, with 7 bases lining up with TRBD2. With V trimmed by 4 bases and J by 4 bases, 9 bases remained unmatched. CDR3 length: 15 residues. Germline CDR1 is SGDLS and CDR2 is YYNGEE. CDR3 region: CASSPTGTNADTQYF. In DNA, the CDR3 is TGTGCCAGCAGCCCCACCGGGACTAACGCAGATACGCAGTATTTT.

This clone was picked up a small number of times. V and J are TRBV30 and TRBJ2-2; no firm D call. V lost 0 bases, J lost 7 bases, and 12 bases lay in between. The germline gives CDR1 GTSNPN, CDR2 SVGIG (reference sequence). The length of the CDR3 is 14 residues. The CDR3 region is CAWSVLALDGELFF. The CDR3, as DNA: TGTGCCTGGAGTGTACTGGCGTTAGACGGGGAGCTGTTTTTT.

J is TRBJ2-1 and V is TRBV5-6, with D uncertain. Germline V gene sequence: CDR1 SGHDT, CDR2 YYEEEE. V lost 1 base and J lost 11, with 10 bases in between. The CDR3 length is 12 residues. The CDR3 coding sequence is TGTGCCAGCAGCTTGCGGGTGAGTAAGCAGTTCTTC. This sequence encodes CASSLRVSKQFF. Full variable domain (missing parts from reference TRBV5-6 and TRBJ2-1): DAGVTQSPTHLIKTRGQQVTLRCSPKSGHDTVSWYQQALGQGPQFIFQYYEEEERQRGNFPDRFSGHQFPNYSSELNVNALLLGDSALYLCASSLRVSKQFFGPGTRLTVL.

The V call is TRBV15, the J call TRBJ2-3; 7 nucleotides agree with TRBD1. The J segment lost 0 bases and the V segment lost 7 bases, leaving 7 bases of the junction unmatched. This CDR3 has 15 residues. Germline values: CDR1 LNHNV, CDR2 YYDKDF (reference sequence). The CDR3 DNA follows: TGTGCCACCACCTGGGGACAGCGAAGCACAGATACGCAGTATTTT. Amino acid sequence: CATTWGQRSTDTQYF. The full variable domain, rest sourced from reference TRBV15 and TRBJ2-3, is DAMVIQNPRYQVTQFGKPVTLSCSQTLNHNVMYWYQQKSSQAPKLLFHYYDKDFNNEADTPDNFQSRRPNTSFCFLDIRSPGLGDTAMYLCATTWGQRSTDTQYFGPGTRLTVL.

CDR3 sequence: CSVLTYNDGDTQYF. The CDR3 DNA is TGCAGCGTCCTGACATATAACGACGGCGATACGCAGTATTTT. V usage is TRBV29-1 and J usage is TRBJ2-3; D gene unclear. The CDR3 length is 14 residues. The ends were cut back, 6 bases at V and 6 bases at J, with 19 bases in the middle. Germline CDR1 reads SQVTM; CDR2 reads ANQGSEA.

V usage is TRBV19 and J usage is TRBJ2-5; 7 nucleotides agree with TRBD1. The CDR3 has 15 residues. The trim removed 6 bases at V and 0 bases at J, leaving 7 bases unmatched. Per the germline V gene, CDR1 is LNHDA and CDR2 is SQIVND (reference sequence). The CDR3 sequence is CASSRQGNYQETQYF. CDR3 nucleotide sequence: TGTGCCAGTAGCCGACAGGGAAATTACCAAGAGACCCAGTACTTC. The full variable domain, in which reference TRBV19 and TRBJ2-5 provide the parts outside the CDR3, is DGGITQSPKYLFRKEGQNVTLSCEQNLNHDAMYWYRQDPGQGLRLIYYSQIVNDFQKGDIAEGYSVSREKKESFPLTVTSAQKNPTAFYLCASSRQGNYQETQYFGPGTRLLVL.

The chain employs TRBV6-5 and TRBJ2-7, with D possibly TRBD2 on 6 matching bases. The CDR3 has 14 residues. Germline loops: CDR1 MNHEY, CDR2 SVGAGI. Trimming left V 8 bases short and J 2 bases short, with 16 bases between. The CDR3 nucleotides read TGTGCCAGCCGCAAACCAGGCGGGGCCTACGAGCAGTACTTC. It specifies CASRKPGGAYEQYF.

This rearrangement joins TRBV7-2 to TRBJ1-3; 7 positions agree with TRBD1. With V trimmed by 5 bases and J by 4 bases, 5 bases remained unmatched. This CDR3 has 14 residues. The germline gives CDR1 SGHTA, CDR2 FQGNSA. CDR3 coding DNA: TGTGCCAGCAGCCGAGGGACAGCAGGAAACACCATATATTTT. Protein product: CASSRGTAGNTIYF.

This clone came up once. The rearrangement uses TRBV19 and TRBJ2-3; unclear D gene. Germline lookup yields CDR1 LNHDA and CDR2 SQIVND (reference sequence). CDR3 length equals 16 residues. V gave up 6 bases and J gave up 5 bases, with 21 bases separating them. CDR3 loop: CASRPPRTTPGDTQYF. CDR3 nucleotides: TGTGCCAGTAGGCCCCCCCGGACCACCCCCGGAGATACGCAGTATTTT. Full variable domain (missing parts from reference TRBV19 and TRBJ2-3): DGGITQSPKYLFRKEGQNVTLSCEQNLNHDAMYWYRQDPGQGLRLIYYSQIVNDFQKGDIAEGYSVSREKKESFPLTVTSAQKNPTAFYLCASRPPRTTPGDTQYFGPGTRLTVL.

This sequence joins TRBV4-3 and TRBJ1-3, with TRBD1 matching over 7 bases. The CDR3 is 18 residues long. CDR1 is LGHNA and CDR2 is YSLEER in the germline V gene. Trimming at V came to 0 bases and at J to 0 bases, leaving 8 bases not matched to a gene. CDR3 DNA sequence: TGCGCCAGCAGCCAAGATTTGCAGGGGGAACTCTCTGGAAACACCATATATTTT. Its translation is CASSQDLQGELSGNTIYF.

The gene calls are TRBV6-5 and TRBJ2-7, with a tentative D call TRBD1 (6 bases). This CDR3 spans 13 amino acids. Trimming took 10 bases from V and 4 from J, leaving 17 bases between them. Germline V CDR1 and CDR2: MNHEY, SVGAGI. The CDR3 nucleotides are TGTGCCACCACAGGGCCCTTTTTTTACGAGCAGTACTTC. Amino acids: CATTGPFFYEQYF.

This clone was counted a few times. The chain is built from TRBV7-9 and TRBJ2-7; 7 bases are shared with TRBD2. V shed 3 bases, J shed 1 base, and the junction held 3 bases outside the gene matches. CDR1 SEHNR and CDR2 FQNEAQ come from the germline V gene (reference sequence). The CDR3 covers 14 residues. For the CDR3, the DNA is TGTGCCAGCAGCTTTCTAGCGGAGTCCTACGAGCAGTACTTC. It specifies CASSFLAESYEQYF.